This T cell receptor beta chain was sequenced during a study of OX40 agonist ivuxolimab in advanced cancers. The study's findings and limits: Some nonresponders also had low normalized T-cell clonal expansion. Partly responding patients at 0.1-3.0 mg/kg showed some of the smallest clonal expansion.

Germline V CDR1 and CDR2: PRHDT, FYEKMQ (reference sequence). There are 13 residues in the CDR3. The V and J ends lost 0 bases and 3 bases respectively, with 6 bases between them. Data came from immunoSEQ multiplex PCR; TCRdb stores just in-frame clones and leaves some out. The sample carries 30,000 or so clones, 80% to 90% recorded once. For this clone: Its antigen is still unknown.

Baseline, cycle 4 day 1, and cycle 7 day 1 were the blood sampling points. Sequences were derived from CD4+ or CD8+ T cells sorted from blood, sampled in a trial of the OX40 agonist ivuxolimab. The chain is built from TRBV13 and TRBJ2-7; D gene unclear. This TCR was sampled from an adult with an advanced solid tumor such as melanoma, head and neck, liver or kidney cancer. The CDR3 here is CASSLGARYEQYF. CDR3 DNA sequence: TGTGCCAGCAGCTTAGGCGCACGCTACGAGCAGTACTTC.